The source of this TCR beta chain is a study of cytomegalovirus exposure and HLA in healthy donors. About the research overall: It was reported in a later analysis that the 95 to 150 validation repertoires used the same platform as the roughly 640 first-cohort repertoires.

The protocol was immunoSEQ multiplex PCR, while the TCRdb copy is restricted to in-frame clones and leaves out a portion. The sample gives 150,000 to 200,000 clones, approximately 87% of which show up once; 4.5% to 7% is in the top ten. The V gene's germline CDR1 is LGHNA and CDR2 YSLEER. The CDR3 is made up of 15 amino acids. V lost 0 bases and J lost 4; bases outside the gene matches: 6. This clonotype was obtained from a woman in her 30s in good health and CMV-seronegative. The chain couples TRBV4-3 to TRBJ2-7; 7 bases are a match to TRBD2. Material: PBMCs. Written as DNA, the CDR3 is TGCGCCAGCAGCCAAGAAGGGGCGGGAGCATACGAGCAGTACTTC. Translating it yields CASSQEGAGAYEQYF.